This TCR beta chain was identified in a study of CD8+CD57+ T cells in acquired aplastic anemia. Study-level information: Healthy-donor CD4+ cells averaged about 9.9 million reads. General observations from the study: Controls did not differ significantly from patients in CD8+ Simpson's diversity.

This clonotype was counted only a few times. The target antigen is unknown. The CDR3 is 15 residues long. Trimming removed 2 bases from V and 6 bases from J, with 13 bases in between. CDR1 and CDR2 (germline): LGHDT, YNNKEL (reference sequence). Genomic DNA acted as the template from which TCR beta VDJ combination and CDR3 sequence profiling were carried out. Each CDR3 protein is one row after TCRdb ran MiXCR on the reads. The table lists approximately 99,000 distinct CDR3 sequences, less than 65% of them singletons. This clonotype originated in a human donor in good health, serving as a control. Sequenced: sorted CD4+, CD8+, or CD8+CD57+ T cells (not recorded which) from PBMCs. The chain links TRBV3-1 to TRBJ2-2; D may match TRBD1 or TRBD2 (6 bases each). CDR3 residues: CASSQLPGAPGELFF. CDR3 sequence (DNA): TGTGCCAGCAGCCAATTGCCGGGGGCGCCCGGGGAGCTGTTTTTT.